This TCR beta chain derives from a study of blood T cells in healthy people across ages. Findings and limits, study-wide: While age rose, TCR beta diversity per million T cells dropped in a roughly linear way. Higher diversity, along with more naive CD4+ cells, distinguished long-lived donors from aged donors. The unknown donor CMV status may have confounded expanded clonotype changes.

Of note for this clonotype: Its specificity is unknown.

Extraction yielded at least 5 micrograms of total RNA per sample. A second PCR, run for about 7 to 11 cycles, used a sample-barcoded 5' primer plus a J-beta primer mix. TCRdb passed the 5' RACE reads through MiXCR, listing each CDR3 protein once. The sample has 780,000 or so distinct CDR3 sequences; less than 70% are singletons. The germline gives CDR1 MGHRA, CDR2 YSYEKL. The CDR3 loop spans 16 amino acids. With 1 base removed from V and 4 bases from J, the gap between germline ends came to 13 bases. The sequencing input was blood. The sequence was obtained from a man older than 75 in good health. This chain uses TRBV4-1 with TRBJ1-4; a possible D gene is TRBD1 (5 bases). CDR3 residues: CASSQGQGRDNEKLFF. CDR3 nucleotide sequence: TGCGCCAGCAGCCAAGGGCAGGGAAGGGATAATGAAAAACTGTTTTTT.